Reported below is one T cell receptor beta chain. Its antigen remains unidentified. Germline V lookup: CDR1 MDHEN, CDR2 SYDVKM. V dropped 7 bases and J dropped 5; count of bases not matched to a gene: 11. CDR3 length equals 15 residues. The data belong to a study of post-analysis software for immune sequencing data. General study findings and limits: There were five TRBV segments more frequent in patients than controls, and TRBV5-6, TRBV5-1 and TRBV20-1 were among them.

cDNA libraries of TCR beta carried unique molecular identifiers. Each CDR3 protein gets one entry after TCRdb re-called the PCR reads with MiXCR. The table shows about 460,000 distinct CDR3 sequences, with under 55% occurring only once. The specimen sequenced was blood. The chain couples TRBV28 to TRBJ2-1; 7 nucleotides agree with TRBD1. The sequence was obtained from a girl aged 5-17 years with multiple sclerosis. Written as DNA, the CDR3 is TGTGCCAGCAACCTACACGGACAGGTTAACAATGAGCAGTTCTTC. Its translation: CASNLHGQVNNEQFF.